These 20 T cell receptor beta chains share one sample of origin, sequenced in a study of siplizumab effects on memory and regulatory T cells. This table comes from immunoSEQ multiplex PCR, and its TCRdb copy is limited to in-frame clones, with some not included. The repertoire includes about 100,000 clones, 80% to 95% of them detected once, and approximately 2.7% sits in the top ten. The sample consisted of CD4+ T cells sorted from blood. These receptor sequences come from a human donor in good health. Some clones in this sample may be carry-over from other donors' samples.

V is TRBV2 and J is TRBJ2-2, with 8 bases matching TRBD2. V shed 1 base, J shed 1 base, and the junction held 2 bases outside the gene matches. Germline V gives CDR1 SNHLY, CDR2 FYNNEI. The CDR3 loop spans 16 amino acids. The DNA of the CDR3 is TGTGCCAGCAGTGAAGAGGGACTAGGGAACACCGGGGAGCTGTTTTTT. Protein: CASSEEGLGNTGELFF.

This sequence joins TRBV10-3 and TRBJ2-3; D unclear. Per germline, CDR1 ENHRY and CDR2 SYGVKD. V gave up 11 bases and J gave up 1 base, with 7 bases separating them. This CDR3 is built from 11 residues. CDR3 protein: CAATGTDTQYF. CDR3 coding DNA: TGTGCCGCCACGGGCACAGATACGCAGTATTTT.

CDR3 DNA: TGCGCCAGCAGCATCAGCGGGAGGGCCGACGAGCAGTACTTC. Translation gives CASSISGRADEQYF. The rearrangement links TRBV5-1 to TRBJ2-7; 10 bases map to TRBD2. V was pared by 4 bases and J by 5 bases, with 6 bases of the junction left unmatched. CDR1 is SGHRS and CDR2 is YFSETQ in the germline V gene. The CDR3 covers 14 residues.

The chain uses TRBV6-5 and TRBJ1-1; possibly TRBD1 for D (6 bases). Germline values: CDR1 MNHEY, CDR2 SVGAGI. Trimming removed 6 bases at V and 11 bases at J, with 16 bases between. CDR3 length: 12 residues. The CDR3 is CASSQQGLGAFF. The CDR3 nucleotides read TGTGCCAGCAGCCAACAGGGATTGGGTGCTTTCTTT.

V is TRBV28 and J is TRBJ1-2, with D unresolved. CDR1 and CDR2 (germline): MDHEN, SYDVKM. Trimming shortened V by 6 bases and J by 0 bases, and 8 bases separated the two germline ends. CDR3 length: 13 residues. The CDR3 loop is CASRIDSNYGYTF. The CDR3 DNA sequence: TGTGCCAGCAGAATAGATTCTAACTATGGCTACACCTTC.

This clone occurred a few times. J is TRBJ1-2 and V is TRBV7-9; D call uncertain. Trimming shortened V by 5 bases and J by 4 bases, and 11 bases separated the two germline ends. This CDR3 spans 13 amino acids. In germline, CDR1 is SEHNR, CDR2 FQNEAQ (reference sequence). CDR3 DNA: TGTGCCAGCAGCCAAGATAGTTCCTATGGCTACACCTTC. Translated, it gives CASSQDSSYGYTF.

The CDR3 spells CASSLALREGGDTQYF. The CDR3 DNA reads as TGTGCCAGCAGCTTAGCCCTGCGGGAGGGAGGCGATACGCAGTATTTT. The rearrangement joins TRBV7-9 to TRBJ2-3; TRBD2 agrees at 9 bases. This CDR3 has 16 amino acids. The ends lost 0 bases at V and 6 bases at J; junction bases unmatched: 7. Germline CDR1 is SEHNR and CDR2 is FQNEAQ (reference sequence).

The chain couples TRBV4-2 to TRBJ2-5; 11 bases line up with TRBD2. Trimming removed 5 bases from V and 5 bases from J; junction bases left unmatched: 13. Germline values: CDR1 LGHNA, CDR2 YNFKEQ. This CDR3 is built from 17 residues. Here the CDR3 reads CASSKGTSGLRLETQYF. In DNA form, the CDR3 reads TGTGCCAGCAGCAAAGGGACTAGCGGACTCCGGTTGGAGACCCAGTACTTC.

The rearrangement uses TRBV2 and TRBJ1-3; 7 bases match TRBD1. The germline CDR1 and CDR2 sequences are SNHLY and FYNNEI. J gave up 2 bases and V 6 bases, and 4 bases lay outside the gene matches. This CDR3 region has 14 residues. CDR3 nucleotide sequence: TGTGCCAGCAGGGGGACAGCTACTGGAAACACCATATATTTT. Translation gives CASRGTATGNTIYF.

The chain has TRBV28 and TRBJ1-2, with a weak D call TRBD1 (5 bases). This CDR3 spans 12 amino acids. Looked up from germline, CDR1 is MDHEN and CDR2 is SYDVKM. The ends were cut back, 7 bases at V and 8 bases at J, with 14 bases in the middle. In nucleotides, the CDR3 is TGTGCCAGCAATACCCGGGGGAAGGGCTACACCTTC. Protein product: CASNTRGKGYTF.

This chain uses TRBV28 with TRBJ1-5; D unclear. Germline V gives CDR1 MDHEN, CDR2 SYDVKM. There are 13 residues in the CDR3. CDR3 loop: CAWAETSNQPQHF. The CDR3 DNA is TGTGCATGGGCGGAGACTAGCAATCAGCCCCAGCATTTT.

The rearrangement uses TRBV2 and TRBJ2-4, with TRBD1 as a possible D gene (7 bases). V lost 4 bases and J lost 5, with 15 bases in between. The CDR3 sequence is 15 residues long. The V gene's germline CDR1 is SNHLY and CDR2 FYNNEI. The CDR3: CASSVMEGAQNIQYF. CDR3 sequence (DNA): TGTGCCAGCAGTGTGATGGAGGGGGCTCAAAACATTCAGTACTTC. The full variable domain, completed using reference TRBV2 and TRBJ2-4, is EPEVTQTPSHQVTQMGQEVILRCVPISNHLYFYWYRQILGQKVEFLVSFYNNEISEKSEIFDDQFSVERPDGSNFTLKIRSTKLEDSAMYFCASSVMEGAQNIQYFGAGTRLSVL.

The J gene is TRBJ2-3, the V gene TRBV19, with a possible D match to TRBD2 (6 bases). The CDR3 extends over 17 amino acids. Trimming shortened V by 1 base and J by 4 bases, and 18 bases separated the two germline ends. CDR1 LNHDA and CDR2 SQIVND come from the germline V gene (reference sequence). DNA for the CDR3: TGTGCCAGTAGTATAGGTGAGGGTAGCGGTATTGCAGATACGCAGTATTTT. Translating gives CASSIGEGSGIADTQYF. Full variable domain (rest looked up from reference TRBV19 and TRBJ2-3): DGGITQSPKYLFRKEGQNVTLSCEQNLNHDAMYWYRQDPGQGLRLIYYSQIVNDFQKGDIAEGYSVSREKKESFPLTVTSAQKNPTAFYLCASSIGEGSGIADTQYFGPGTRLTVL.

A word on this clone: One junction end disagrees with the germline gene, perhaps due to a read error. The chain carries TRBV18 and TRBJ2-3; D assignment may be TRBD1 or TRBD2 (5 bases each). Germline values: CDR1 KGHSH, CDR2 LQKENI. This CDR3 spans 13 amino acids. The CDR3 sequence is CASSPPTGIGVDF. The CDR3 bases are TGTGCCAGCTCACCACCGACCGGGATAGGGGTGGATTTT.

J is TRBJ2-7 and V is TRBV28, with D perhaps TRBD1 (6 bases). Trimming took off 11 bases at V and 2 bases at J, with 22 bases between the two ends. Per germline, CDR1 MDHEN and CDR2 SYDVKM. The CDR3 is 15 residues long. CDR3 sequence reads: CAAQAGQLSTYEQYF. The CDR3 coding sequence is TGTGCCGCCCAAGCTGGACAGCTTTCCACCTACGAGCAGTACTTC. Based on the CDR3 plus reference TRBV28 and TRBJ2-7, the full variable domain is DVKVTQSSRYLVKRTGEKVFLECVQDMDHENMFWYRQDPGLGLRLIYFSYDVKMKEKGDIPEGYSVSREKKERFSLILESASTNQTSMYLCAAQAGQLSTYEQYFGPGTRLTVT.

The chain recombines TRBV6-5 with TRBJ2-1, with TRBD1 as a possible D gene (5 bases). CDR1 and CDR2 from the germline V gene are MNHEY and SVGAGI. V lost 6 bases, J lost 0 bases, and 12 bases lay in between. There are 15 residues in the CDR3. This CDR3 is CASRNRQHSYNEQFF. The CDR3 DNA reads TGTGCCAGCAGAAACCGACAGCACTCCTACAATGAGCAGTTCTTC.

V usage is TRBV11-3 and J usage is TRBJ2-1; D possibly corresponds to TRBD1 (5 bases). Trimming removed 2 bases at V and 8 bases at J, with 16 bases between. The CDR3 is 15 amino acids. Germline values: CDR1 SGHNT, CDR2 YENEEA. The CDR3 DNA is TGTGCCAGCAGCTTATATGGCGACAGAGCGTATGAGCAGTTCTTC. It yields the protein CASSLYGDRAYEQFF.

This clone appeared a few times. The chain couples TRBV6-5 to TRBJ1-1, with D unclear. This CDR3 comprises 13 residues. V was cut by 6 bases and J by 1 base, with 9 bases left in between. Germline CDR1 is MNHEY and CDR2 is SVGAGI. This CDR3 reads CASRSGANTEAFF. Here the CDR3 DNA reads TGTGCCAGCAGAAGTGGAGCGAACACTGAAGCTTTCTTT.

The gene calls are TRBV25-1 and TRBJ2-1, with no clear D. The CDR3 runs 14 residues. The V end lost 7 bases, the J end lost 6 bases, and 16 bases lay between the germline ends. The germline V gene encodes CDR1 MGHDK and CDR2 SYGVNS. The CDR3 spells CASMAATRRNEQFF. As DNA, the CDR3 is TGTGCCAGCATGGCGGCCACAAGGCGCAATGAGCAGTTCTTC.

The CDR3 coding sequence is TGTGCCAGCAGCAAAGAGAGGGGTGATCCATTCACAGATACGCAGTATTTT. Translation: CASSKERGDPFTDTQYF. The chain links TRBV7-3 to TRBJ2-3; the D gene could be TRBD1 or TRBD2 (5 bases each). Germline V CDR1 and CDR2: SGHTA, FQGTGA. The CDR3 totals 17 residues. V lost 5 bases and J 2 bases, leaving 20 bases between the germline ends.